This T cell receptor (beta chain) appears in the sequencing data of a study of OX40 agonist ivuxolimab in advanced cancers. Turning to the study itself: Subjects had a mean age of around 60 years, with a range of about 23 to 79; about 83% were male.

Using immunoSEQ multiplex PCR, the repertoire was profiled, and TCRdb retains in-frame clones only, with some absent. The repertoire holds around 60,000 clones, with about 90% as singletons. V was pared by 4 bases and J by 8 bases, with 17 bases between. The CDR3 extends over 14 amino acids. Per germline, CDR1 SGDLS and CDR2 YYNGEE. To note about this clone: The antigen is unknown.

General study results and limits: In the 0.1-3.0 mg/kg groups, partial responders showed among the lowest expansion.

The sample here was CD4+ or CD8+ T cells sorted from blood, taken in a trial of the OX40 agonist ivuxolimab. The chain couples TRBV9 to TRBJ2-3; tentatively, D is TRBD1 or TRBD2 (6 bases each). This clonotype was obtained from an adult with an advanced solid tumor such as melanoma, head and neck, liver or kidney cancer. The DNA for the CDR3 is TGTGCCAGCAGCCCCCCCGGGGGCCTTCTTACGCAGTATTTT. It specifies CASSPPGGLLTQYF.